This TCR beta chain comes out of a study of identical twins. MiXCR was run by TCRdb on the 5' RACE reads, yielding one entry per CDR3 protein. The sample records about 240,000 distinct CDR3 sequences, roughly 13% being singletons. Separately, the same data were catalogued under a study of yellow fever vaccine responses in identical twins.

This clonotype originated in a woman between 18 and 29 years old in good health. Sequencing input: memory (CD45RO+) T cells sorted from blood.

Here the CDR3 reads CASSSAPPSSEAFF. The DNA of the CDR3 is TGCGCCAGCAGCTCGGCACCCCCCTCCTCTGAAGCTTTCTTT. The J gene is TRBJ1-1, the V gene TRBV5-1; D not resolved. The V and J ends lost 3 bases and 6 bases respectively, with 15 bases between them. From germline, CDR1 is SGHRS and CDR2 YFSETQ. The CDR3 is made up of 14 amino acids.